Shown below are 9 T cell receptor beta chains from a single sample sequenced in a study of regulatory T cells in long-lasting Graves disease. Arm-PCR of CDR3 regions and iRepertoire HTBI primers were used to build TCR beta libraries. TCRdb independently ran MiXCR on the multiplex PCR reads; one entry per CDR3 protein. The table has some 450,000 distinct CDR3 sequences, about a sixth seen once. As to time point: newly diagnosed GD, antithyroid drugs for less than 3 months. Construction of the TCR library relied on RNA isolated from PBMCs. These data also formed part of another study, on T cells in Graves' hyperthyroidism and ophthalmopathy.

The sample in question was peripheral blood mononuclear cells (PBMCs), obtained at new diagnosis, from a patient treated with antithyroid drugs. Source of these receptors: a woman aged 25 to 39 with Graves disease.

Comments on this clonotype: A much larger clone differs from this one at a single base, so this may be a read error. The chain joins TRBV24-1 to TRBJ2-5, with D perhaps TRBD1 (6 bases). Germline-derived CDR1 and CDR2 are KGHDR and SFDVKD. This CDR3 spans 13 amino acids. CDR3 protein: CATSDFRGNEQLF. CDR3 bases: TGTGCCACCAGTGATTTTAGGGGGAATGAGCAGCTCTTC.

This clonotype turned up a few times. A much larger clone differs by one base, so this may be a read error. Without the conserved terminal phenylalanine or tryptophan, this CDR3 likely stems from a read error. The chain employs TRBV28 and TRBJ1-6; the D gene is possibly TRBD1 (5 bases). Trimming took off 1 base at V and 10 bases at J, with 8 bases between the two ends. CDR1 and CDR2 from the germline V gene are MDHEN and SYDVKM. The CDR3 extends over 13 amino acids. The CDR3 reads CASSLFGDSPLHL. In nucleotides, the CDR3 is TGTGCCAGCAGTTTATTCGGGGACTCACCCCTCCACCTT.

CDR3 DNA: TGCGCCAGCAGCGAATTGACAGGGAGCACTGAAGCTTTCTTT. This gives the protein CASSELTGSTEAFF. The chain links TRBV5-1 to TRBJ1-1; 7 nucleotides agree with TRBD1. The CDR3 consists of 14 residues. Trimming removed 4 bases from V and 4 bases from J; junction bases left unmatched: 7. Germline V CDR1 and CDR2: SGHRS, YFSETQ.

This clonotype was recorded many times. The rearrangement links TRBV28 to TRBJ2-1; TRBD2 agrees at 9 bases. This CDR3 has 15 amino acids. The trim removed 3 bases at V and 9 bases at J, leaving 9 bases unmatched. Looked up from germline, CDR1 is MDHEN and CDR2 is SYDVKM. The chain's CDR3 is CASSFPSGRRIEQFF. Written as DNA, the CDR3 is TGTGCCAGCAGTTTCCCGAGCGGGAGGAGGATTGAGCAGTTCTTC.

This clonotype has only one observation. An end of the junction differs from the germline gene, which may be a read error. The chain combines TRBV2 with TRBJ2-1; maybe TRBD1 (8 bases). The CDR3 is 17 amino acids. Germline V gives CDR1 SNHLY, CDR2 FYNNEI. Written as DNA, the CDR3 is TGTGGCAGCAAGAGGGGGGGACAGGCCCGGTCCTACAATGAGCAGTTCTTC. It yields the protein CGSKRGGQARSYNEQFF. Together with reference TRBV2 and TRBJ2-1, the CDR3 gives the full variable domain: EPEVTQTPSHQVTQMGQEVILRCVPISNHLYFYWYRQILGQKVEFLVSFYNNEISEKSEIFDDQFSVERPDGSNFTLKIRSTKLEDSAMYFCGSKRGGQARSYNEQFFGPGTRLTVL.

This clonotype was seen repeatedly, ten times or more. This chain connects TRBV11-2 to TRBJ2-5, with TRBD2 matching 7 bases. This CDR3 has 15 residues. Trimming removed 6 bases from V and 2 bases from J; junction bases left unmatched: 9. Germline V CDR1 and CDR2: SGHAT, FQNNGV. Here the CDR3 reads CASREGLLHQETQYF. The DNA for the CDR3 is TGTGCCAGCAGGGAGGGACTACTACATCAAGAGACCCAGTACTTC.

This clonotype was counted at least ten times. The rearrangement uses TRBV20-1 and TRBJ2-3; D call uncertain. Per germline, CDR1 DFQATT and CDR2 SNEGSKA (reference sequence). The CDR3 is 12 amino acids. Trimming pared 5 bases from V and 7 bases from J, leaving 13 bases between. CDR3 DNA: TGCAGTGCTCCGATAGGGATAAATACGCAGTATTTT. This translates into CSAPIGINTQYF.

The V and J genes are TRBV4-3 and TRBJ2-3; D is possibly TRBD1 or TRBD2 (5 bases each). Germline CDR1 reads LGHNA; CDR2 reads YSLEER. The CDR3 extends over 14 amino acids. V was cut by 0 bases and J by 2 bases, with 6 bases left in between. In nucleotides, the CDR3 is TGCGCCAGCAGCCAAGATGGGACCACAGATACGCAGTATTTT. This gives the protein CASSQDGTTDTQYF.

This clonotype was detected ten times or more. The chain combines TRBV6-1 with TRBJ1-5; 7 bases are shared with TRBD1. The CDR3 extends over 15 amino acids. Germline values: CDR1 MNHNS, CDR2 SASEGT. The V segment lost 6 bases and the J segment 5 bases; nucleotides outside the gene matches: 10. DNA for the CDR3: TGTGCCAGCAGGACAGGGAGTCCAGGGCATCAGCCCCAGCATTTT. Translation: CASRTGSPGHQPQHF.